One and the same sample provided the 17 T cell receptor beta chains below, sequenced in a study of cytomegalovirus exposure and HLA in healthy donors. PCR involved 60 Vbeta and 13 Jbeta primers. This table comes from immunoSEQ multiplex PCR, and its TCRdb copy is limited to in-frame clones, with some not included. This listing includes around 150,000 clones. The material sequenced was PBMCs. These receptor sequences come from a woman aged 60-75 years in good health and CMV-seronegative.

The rearrangement links TRBV11-2 to TRBJ2-2; unclear D gene. V was pared by 3 bases and J by 3 bases, with 11 bases between. Germline V gives CDR1 SGHAT, CDR2 FQNNGV. The CDR3 has 15 residues. The CDR3 loop is CASSFFGSYTGELFF. DNA for the CDR3: TGTGCCAGCAGCTTCTTTGGCTCCTACACCGGGGAGCTGTTTTTT.

As DNA, the CDR3 is TGCGCCAGCAGCTTGAAAAGCGGGGGAACAGATACGCAGTATTTT. It translates to CASSLKSGGTDTQYF. This chain uses TRBV5-1 with TRBJ2-3, with 8 nucleotides matching TRBD2. This CDR3 comprises 15 residues. The J segment lost 3 bases and the V segment lost 1 base, leaving 4 bases of the junction unmatched. Germline assignment: CDR1 SGHRS and CDR2 YFSETQ. Drawing the rest from reference TRBV5-1 and TRBJ2-3, the complete variable domain is KAGVTQTPRYLIKTRGQQVTLSCSPISGHRSVSWYQQTPGQGLQFLFEYFSETQRNKGNFPGRFSGRQFSNSRSEMNVSTLELGDSALYLCASSLKSGGTDTQYFGPGTRLTVL.

The rearrangement joins TRBV2 to TRBJ2-5, with D possibly matching TRBD1 (5 bases). V lost 6 bases, J lost 5 bases, and 16 bases lay in between. Germline V gene lookup returns CDR1 SNHLY and CDR2 FYNNEI. The CDR3 has 14 amino acids. Here the CDR3 reads CASRGGVGPETQYF. Written as DNA, the CDR3 is TGTGCCAGCAGAGGCGGTGTGGGGCCTGAGACCCAGTACTTC.

The rearrangement links TRBV4-1 to TRBJ2-1, with 10 bases fitting TRBD2. The V gene end was trimmed by 0 bases and the J gene end by 5 bases; junction bases not matched to a gene: 7. Germline V lookup: CDR1 MGHRA, CDR2 YSYEKL. The CDR3 is 17 amino acids. The CDR3 region is CASSQDTTSGIHNEQFF. DNA of the CDR3: TGCGCCAGCAGCCAAGATACCACTAGCGGGATCCACAATGAGCAGTTCTTC.

The chain couples TRBV6-5 to TRBJ1-2, with TRBD1 identical over 8 bases. After removal of 0 bases from V and 6 bases from J, the junction contained 3 bases not matched to a gene. The germline V gene encodes CDR1 MNHEY and CDR2 SVGAGI. The CDR3 is 14 amino acids. The DNA of the CDR3 is TGTGCCAGCAGTTACTCTTTGGACAGGGATGGCTACACCTTC. Protein sequence: CASSYSLDRDGYTF.

The rearrangement links TRBV11-2 to TRBJ2-7, with TRBD1 as a possible D gene (6 bases). Per germline, CDR1 SGHAT and CDR2 FQNNGV. Trimming stripped 1 base from V and 3 bases from J, with 13 bases between. The CDR3 contains 15 residues. CDR3 loop: CASSLGAGVVYEQYF. The CDR3 DNA reads TGTGCCAGCAGCTTAGGGGCAGGGGTTGTCTACGAGCAGTACTTC.

V and J are TRBV18 and TRBJ2-7; D not resolved. This CDR3 contains 15 residues. Germline lookup yields CDR1 KGHSH and CDR2 LQKENI. Deletions cut 2 bases from V and 3 bases from J, with 14 bases between. In nucleotides, the CDR3 is TGTGCCAGCTCACCAGATTTACAGCATAGCTACGAGCAGTACTTC. It specifies CASSPDLQHSYEQYF.

This rearrangement joins TRBV6-1 to TRBJ1-5; D not resolved. CDR3 length: 13 residues. The germline V gene has CDR1 MNHNS and CDR2 SASEGT. With 4 bases removed from V and 1 base from J, the gap between germline ends came to 5 bases. Here the CDR3 reads CASSGLSNQPQHF. CDR3 bases: TGTGCCAGCAGTGGGCTGAGCAATCAGCCCCAGCATTTT.

The V gene is TRBV19, the J gene TRBJ1-1; D is ambiguous. V lost 9 bases and J 8 bases, leaving 13 bases between the germline ends. Germline V gives CDR1 LNHDA, CDR2 SQIVND (reference sequence). CDR3 length equals 11 residues. In DNA, the CDR3 is TGTGCCAGCAGAAACCGGGTAGAAGCTTTCTTT. Its protein product is CASRNRVEAFF.

The chain employs TRBV5-6 and TRBJ1-6; D is possibly TRBD1 (5 bases). CDR3 length: 14 amino acids. Trimming shortened V by 5 bases and J by 7 bases, and 13 bases separated the two germline ends. From germline, CDR1 is SGHDT and CDR2 YYEEEE. CDR3 loop: CASRGRAKNSPLHF. The CDR3 coding sequence is TGTGCCAGCAGGGGCAGGGCAAAGAATTCACCCCTCCACTTT.

J is TRBJ2-1 and V is TRBV2, with a tentative D call TRBD1 (6 bases). CDR3 length: 14 residues. The germline V gene encodes CDR1 SNHLY and CDR2 FYNNEI. Trimming removed 2 bases from V and 8 bases from J, with 13 bases in between. The CDR3 nucleotides read TGTGCCAGCAGTGAACAGGGGCTACCCTATGAGCAGTTCTTC. This translates into CASSEQGLPYEQFF.

The chain carries TRBV30 and TRBJ2-7, with a possible D match to TRBD2 (6 bases). Per germline, CDR1 GTSNPN and CDR2 SVGIG (reference sequence). The V end lost 1 base, the J end lost 0 bases, and 7 bases lay between the germline ends. The CDR3 covers 13 residues. CDR3 sequence: CAWSGGVSYEQYF. The DNA for the CDR3 is TGTGCCTGGAGTGGCGGGGTCTCCTACGAGCAGTACTTC. The variable domain in full, with the rest retrieved from reference TRBV30 and TRBJ2-7, is SQTIHQWPATLVQPVGSPLSLECTVEGTSNPNLYWYRQAAGRGLQLLFYSVGIGQISSEVPQNLSASRPQDRQFILSSKKLLLSDSGFYLCAWSGGVSYEQYFGPGTRLTVT.

V and J are TRBV4-2 and TRBJ2-1; 13 bases match TRBD2. The CDR3 sequence is 17 residues long. Germline CDR1 is LGHNA and CDR2 is YNFKEQ. With 2 bases clipped from V and 5 bases from J, the junction kept 6 bases outside the gene matches. CDR3 region: CASSQTGLAGVDNEQFF. DNA of the CDR3: TGTGCCAGCAGCCAAACAGGACTAGCGGGGGTCGACAATGAGCAGTTCTTC.

The CDR3 protein is CASRALRGARSTEAFF. As DNA, the CDR3 is TGTGCCAGCAGGGCCCTCCGGGGGGCTAGAAGCACTGAAGCTTTCTTT. This rearrangement joins TRBV27 to TRBJ1-1; D perhaps matches TRBD1 (6 bases). The CDR3 loop spans 16 amino acids. CDR1 is MNHEY and CDR2 is SMNVEV in the germline V gene (reference sequence). Deletions cut 6 bases from V and 4 bases from J, with 21 bases between.

J is TRBJ2-7 and V is TRBV15, with a weak D call TRBD2 (5 bases). The germline V gene encodes CDR1 LNHNV and CDR2 YYDKDF (reference sequence). CDR3 length: 14 residues. The V end was cut by 7 bases, the J end by 3 bases, with 16 bases between. The CDR3 region has the DNA TGTGCCACCACCAAAGGACTGATGAACTACGAGCAGTACTTC. Residues: CATTKGLMNYEQYF.

J is TRBJ1-2 and V is TRBV4-2, with D possibly matching TRBD1 (5 bases). CDR1 is LGHNA, CDR2 YNFKEQ, per germline. The ends were cut back, 1 base at V and 5 bases at J, with 8 bases in the middle. The CDR3 extends over 13 amino acids. CDR3 sequence (DNA): TGTGCCAGCAGCCAAGGACAGTCATATGGCTACACCTTC. Protein product: CASSQGQSYGYTF.

V and J are TRBV11-2 and TRBJ2-7, with D unresolved. The CDR3 is made up of 14 amino acids. V lost 5 bases and J 3 bases, leaving 14 bases between the germline ends. Germline CDR1 SGHAT, CDR2 FQNNGV. Here the CDR3 reads CASSPFDSYYEQYF. The CDR3, as DNA: TGTGCCAGCAGCCCGTTCGACTCTTACTACGAGCAGTACTTC.